This entry lists 10 T cell receptor beta chains sequenced from one sample in a study of T cell responses to AZD1222 COVID-19 vaccine. The protocol was immunoSEQ multiplex PCR, while the TCRdb copy is restricted to in-frame clones and leaves out a portion. The table has fewer than 150,000 clones, 90% to 95% seen once. The source material was peripheral blood, sampled on day 0 of AZD1222 vaccination. Every receptor here comes from an adult in good health.

The chain uses TRBV4-3 and TRBJ2-7; no definite D call. CDR3 length: 14 amino acids. Between the trimmed V and J ends, which lost 0 bases and 0 bases, there was a span of 6 bases. Germline V gives CDR1 LGHNA, CDR2 YSLEER. The CDR3 bases are TGCGCCAGCAGCCAAGATTACAGCTCCTACGAGCAGTACTTC. Its translation: CASSQDYSSYEQYF.

This chain connects TRBV5-1 to TRBJ2-2; D could derive from TRBD1 or TRBD2 (5 bases each). The CDR3 length is 16 residues. The germline V gene has CDR1 SGHRS and CDR2 YFSETQ. Trimming took off 3 bases at V and 4 bases at J, with 16 bases between the two ends. The CDR3 sequence is CASSSGDPGVTGELFF. For the CDR3, the DNA is TGCGCCAGCAGCTCCGGGGACCCCGGAGTCACCGGGGAGCTGTTTTTT.

The chain has TRBV6-5 and TRBJ2-1; 9 bases agree with TRBD1. The CDR3 is 16 residues long. V dropped 0 bases and J dropped 5; count of bases not matched to a gene: 5. Germline V gives CDR1 MNHEY, CDR2 SVGAGI. CDR3 region: CASSYSRDRDNNEQFF. In nucleotides, the CDR3 is TGTGCCAGCAGTTACTCCCGGGACAGGGATAACAATGAGCAGTTCTTC.

The chain uses TRBV4-1 and TRBJ2-2, with a tentative D call TRBD1 (7 bases). V was shortened by 0 bases and J by 7 bases, with 12 bases between the two germline ends. CDR1 MGHRA and CDR2 YSYEKL come from the germline V gene. This CDR3 spans 15 amino acids. This chain's CDR3 is CASSQDLRGDGELFF. Here the CDR3 DNA reads TGCGCCAGCAGCCAAGATCTCAGGGGGGACGGGGAGCTGTTTTTT.

The V call is TRBV10-1, the J call TRBJ2-2; TRBD1 matches 10 bases. The V gene end was trimmed by 4 bases and the J gene end by 4 bases; junction bases not matched to a gene: 9. The CDR3 runs 17 residues. Germline CDR1 and CDR2: WNHNN and SYGVQD (reference sequence). The CDR3 protein is CASSGDRGPVGTGELFF. DNA of the CDR3: TGCGCCAGCAGTGGGGACAGGGGCCCTGTGGGCACCGGGGAGCTGTTTTTT.

The chain joins TRBV7-3 to TRBJ2-1; 7 bases fit TRBD2. This CDR3 region has 15 residues. Germline V gene lookup returns CDR1 SGHTA and CDR2 FQGTGA. Losses at the gene ends were 1 base for V and 4 bases for J; bases not matched to a gene: 4. Here the CDR3 reads CASSLMRESYNEQFF. DNA for the CDR3: TGTGCCAGCAGCTTAATGCGGGAGAGTTACAATGAGCAGTTCTTC.

There are a few counts of this clone. The V and J genes are TRBV18 and TRBJ2-7; D is undetermined. The V end was cut by 3 bases, the J end by 7 bases, with 13 bases between. This CDR3 region has 13 residues. CDR1 and CDR2 (germline): KGHSH, LQKENI. CDR3 DNA: TGTGCCAGCTCACCTGCAGAATCGGGTGAGCAGTACTTC. Encoded protein: CASSPAESGEQYF.

The chain carries TRBV7-9 and TRBJ2-6, with D tentatively TRBD1 (5 bases). CDR1 and CDR2 from the germline V gene are SEHNR and FQNEAQ (reference sequence). This CDR3 comprises 16 residues. V was shortened by 2 bases and J by 2 bases, with 10 bases between the two germline ends. CDR3: CASSLPQGTGANVLTF. CDR3 DNA: TGTGCCAGCAGCTTACCCCAGGGTACTGGGGCCAACGTCCTGACTTTC.

This clone is a singleton in its sample. The genes are TRBV4-3 and TRBJ2-5; tentatively, D is TRBD1 (6 bases). V was trimmed by 0 bases and J by 4 bases, leaving 12 bases between them. The germline V gene has CDR1 LGHNA and CDR2 YSLEER. The CDR3 totals 15 residues. The CDR3 spells CASSQDRTGRETQYF. The DNA of the CDR3 is TGCGCCAGCAGCCAAGATCGAACAGGGAGAGAGACCCAGTACTTC.

The rearrangement joins TRBV28 to TRBJ1-2; D unclear. Trimming stripped 3 bases from V and 10 bases from J, with 12 bases between. Germline V gene sequence: CDR1 MDHEN, CDR2 SYDVKM. This CDR3 has 12 amino acids. The CDR3 DNA follows: TGTGCCAGCAGTTTGGAAACCGGATCCTACACCTTC. It yields the protein CASSLETGSYTF.